Described below is a single T cell receptor (beta chain) sequence and its context. The germline V gene encodes CDR1 MGHRA and CDR2 YSYEKL. V lost 4 bases and J lost 0; bases outside the gene matches: 8. The CDR3 runs 17 residues. The sample is drawn from a study of blood T cell repertoires in COVID-19. Across the study: Nucleic acid was either cDNA or gDNA, and it came from T cells, B-cell-depleted T cells, or PBMCs.

Using immunoSEQ multiplex PCR, the repertoire was profiled, and TCRdb retains in-frame clones only, with some absent. The data contain approximately 66,000 clones, 88% of them singletons. The chain couples TRBV4-1 to TRBJ2-1; 8 bases map to TRBD2. Source material: peripheral blood. The receptor's source is a woman in her fifties or sixties with active or convalescent COVID-19. Written as DNA, the CDR3 is TGCGCCAGCAGCCCCGATTTAGCGGGACGCTCCTACAATGAGCAGTTCTTC. It is translated as CASSPDLAGRSYNEQFF.